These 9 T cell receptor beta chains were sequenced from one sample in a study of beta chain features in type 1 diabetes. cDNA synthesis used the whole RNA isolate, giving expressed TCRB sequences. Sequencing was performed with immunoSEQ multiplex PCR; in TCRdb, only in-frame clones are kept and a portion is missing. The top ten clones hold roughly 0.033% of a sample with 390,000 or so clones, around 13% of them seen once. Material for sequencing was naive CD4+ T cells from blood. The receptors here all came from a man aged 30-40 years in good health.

CDR3 sequence: CSARQYETQYF. Written as DNA, the CDR3 is TGCAGTGCTAGGCAGTACGAGACCCAGTACTTC. The J gene is TRBJ2-5, the V gene TRBV20-1; D remains unclear. There are 11 residues in the CDR3. Looked up from germline, CDR1 is DFQATT and CDR2 is SNEGSKA (reference sequence). V dropped 3 bases and J dropped 5 bases, with 7 bases sitting between them.

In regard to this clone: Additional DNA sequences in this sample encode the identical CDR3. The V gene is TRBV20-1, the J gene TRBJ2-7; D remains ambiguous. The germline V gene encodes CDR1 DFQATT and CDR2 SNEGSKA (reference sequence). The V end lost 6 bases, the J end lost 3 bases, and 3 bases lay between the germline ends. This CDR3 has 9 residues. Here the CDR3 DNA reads TGCAGTGCCGGCTACGAGCAGTACTTC. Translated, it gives CSAGYEQYF.

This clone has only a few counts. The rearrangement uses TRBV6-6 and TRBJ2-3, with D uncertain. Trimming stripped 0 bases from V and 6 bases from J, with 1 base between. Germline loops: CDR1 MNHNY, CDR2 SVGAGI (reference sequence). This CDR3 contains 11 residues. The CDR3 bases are TGTGCCAGCAGTTACTCGGATACGCAGTATTTT. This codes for CASSYSDTQYF.

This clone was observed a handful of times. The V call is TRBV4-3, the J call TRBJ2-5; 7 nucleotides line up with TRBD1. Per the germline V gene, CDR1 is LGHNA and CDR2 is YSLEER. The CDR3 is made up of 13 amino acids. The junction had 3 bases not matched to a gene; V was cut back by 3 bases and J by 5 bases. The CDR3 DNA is TGCGCCAGCAGCCATAGCAGGGGGGAGACCCAGTACTTC. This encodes CASSHSRGETQYF.

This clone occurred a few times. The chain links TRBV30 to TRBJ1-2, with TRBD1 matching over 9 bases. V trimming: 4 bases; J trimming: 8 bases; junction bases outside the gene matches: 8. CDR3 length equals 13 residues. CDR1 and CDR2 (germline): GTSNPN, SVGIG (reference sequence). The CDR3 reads CAWMDRGIPGYTF. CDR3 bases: TGTGCCTGGATGGACAGGGGAATTCCGGGCTACACCTTC.

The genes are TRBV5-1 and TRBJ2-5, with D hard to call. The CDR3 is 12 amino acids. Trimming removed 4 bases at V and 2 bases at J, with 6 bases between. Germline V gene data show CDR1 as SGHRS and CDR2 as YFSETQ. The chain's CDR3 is CASSHRQETQYF. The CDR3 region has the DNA TGCGCCAGCAGCCACAGACAAGAGACCCAGTACTTC. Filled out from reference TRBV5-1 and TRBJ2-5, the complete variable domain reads KAGVTQTPRYLIKTRGQQVTLSCSPISGHRSVSWYQQTPGQGLQFLFEYFSETQRNKGNFPGRFSGRQFSNSRSEMNVSTLELGDSALYLCASSHRQETQYFGPGTRLLVL.

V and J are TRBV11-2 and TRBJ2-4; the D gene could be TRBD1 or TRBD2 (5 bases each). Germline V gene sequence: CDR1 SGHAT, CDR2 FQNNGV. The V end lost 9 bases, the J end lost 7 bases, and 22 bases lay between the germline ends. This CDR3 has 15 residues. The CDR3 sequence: CASVKDFRVVNIQYF. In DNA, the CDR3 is TGTGCCAGTGTAAAGGACTTCAGGGTGGTTAACATTCAGTACTTC. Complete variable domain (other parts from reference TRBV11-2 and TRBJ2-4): EAGVAQSPRYKIIEKRQSVAFWCNPISGHATLYWYQQILGQGPKLLIQFQNNGVVDDSQLPKDRFSAERLKGVDSTLKIQPAKLEDSAVYLCASVKDFRVVNIQYFGAGTRLSVL.

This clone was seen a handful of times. CDR3 DNA: TGTGCCAGCAGCCCGGGACAGGGTAGGCTGGAGACCCAGTACTTC. Translated: CASSPGQGRLETQYF. The V call is TRBV9, the J call TRBJ2-5; 9 bases agree with TRBD1. The CDR3 loop spans 15 amino acids. The germline V gene encodes CDR1 SGDLS and CDR2 YYNGEE. V was clipped by 4 bases and J by 5 bases; unmatched bases: 9.

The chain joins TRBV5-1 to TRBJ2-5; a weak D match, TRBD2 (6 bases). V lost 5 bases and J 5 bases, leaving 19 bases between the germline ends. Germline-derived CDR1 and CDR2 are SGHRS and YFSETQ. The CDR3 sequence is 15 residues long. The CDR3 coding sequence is TGCGCCAGCAGTTCCCGGGGGTTTGAATTGGAGACCCAGTACTTC. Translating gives CASSSRGFELETQYF.